This TCR beta chain was sequenced in a study of blood T cell repertoires in COVID-19. Study at large: Samples of COVID-19 (acute and convalescent) were obtained from the United States, Italy and Spain. In each case, the material was cDNA or gDNA derived from T cells, B-cell-depleted T cells, or PBMCs.

The V gene end was trimmed by 7 bases and the J gene end by 1 base; junction bases not matched to a gene: 3. Germline CDR1 reads WNHNN; CDR2 reads SYGVQD (reference sequence). This CDR3 has 13 residues. Methods used by the authors: Counts of nucleated cells, estimated from reference gene primer amplification, were obtained. Here immunoSEQ multiplex PCR was the method, and the copy in TCRdb shows in-frame clones only, minus some. That table is the source of V, J and clone size, and D and trimming were worked out from the DNA. This table holds 100,000 or so clones, 70% to 90% found once. Sequencing was carried out using peripheral blood. The V call is TRBV10-1, the J call TRBJ1-1; TRBD1 aligns across 7 bases. The clonotype originates from a man in his 60s with acute or convalescent COVID-19. CDR3 loop: CASKGQANTEAFF. CDR3 DNA: TGCGCCAGCAAAGGACAGGCGAACACTGAAGCTTTCTTT.